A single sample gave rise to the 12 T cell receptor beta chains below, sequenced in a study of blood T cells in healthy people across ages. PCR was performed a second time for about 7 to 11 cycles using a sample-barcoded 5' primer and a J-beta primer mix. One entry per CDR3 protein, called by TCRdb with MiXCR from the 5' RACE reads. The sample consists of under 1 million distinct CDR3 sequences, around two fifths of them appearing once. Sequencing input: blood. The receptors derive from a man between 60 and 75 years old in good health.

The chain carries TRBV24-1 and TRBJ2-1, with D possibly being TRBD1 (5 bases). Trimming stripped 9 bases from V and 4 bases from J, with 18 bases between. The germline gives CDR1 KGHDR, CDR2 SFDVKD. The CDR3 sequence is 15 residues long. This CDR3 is CATLRQGRSYNEQFF. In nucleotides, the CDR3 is TGTGCCACCCTAAGGCAGGGAAGATCATACAATGAGCAGTTCTTC.

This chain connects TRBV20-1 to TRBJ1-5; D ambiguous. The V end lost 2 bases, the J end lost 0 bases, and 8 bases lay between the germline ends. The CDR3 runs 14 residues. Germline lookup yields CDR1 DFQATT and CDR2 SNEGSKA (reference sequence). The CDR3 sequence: CSARSRSSNQPQHF. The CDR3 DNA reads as TGCAGTGCTAGAAGCAGGAGTAGCAATCAGCCCCAGCATTTT.

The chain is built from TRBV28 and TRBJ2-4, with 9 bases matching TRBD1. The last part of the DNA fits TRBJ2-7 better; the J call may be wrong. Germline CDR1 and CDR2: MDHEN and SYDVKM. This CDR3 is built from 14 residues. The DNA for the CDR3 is TGTGCCAGCAGCTCCGGGACAGGGTTGTGCGAGCAGTACTTC. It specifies CASSSGTGLCEQYF.

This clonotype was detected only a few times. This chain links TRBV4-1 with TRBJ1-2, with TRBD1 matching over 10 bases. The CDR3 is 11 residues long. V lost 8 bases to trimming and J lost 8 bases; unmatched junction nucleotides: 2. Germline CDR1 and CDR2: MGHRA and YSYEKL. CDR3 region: CASGTGEGYTF. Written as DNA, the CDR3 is TGCGCCAGCGGGACAGGGGAGGGCTACACCTTC.

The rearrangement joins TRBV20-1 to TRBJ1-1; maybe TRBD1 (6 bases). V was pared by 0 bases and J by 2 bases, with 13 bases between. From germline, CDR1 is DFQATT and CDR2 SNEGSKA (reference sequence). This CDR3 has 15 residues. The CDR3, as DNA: TGCAGTGCTAGAGATGGGGGCATAACAAACACTGAAGCTTTCTTT. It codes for CSARDGGITNTEAFF.

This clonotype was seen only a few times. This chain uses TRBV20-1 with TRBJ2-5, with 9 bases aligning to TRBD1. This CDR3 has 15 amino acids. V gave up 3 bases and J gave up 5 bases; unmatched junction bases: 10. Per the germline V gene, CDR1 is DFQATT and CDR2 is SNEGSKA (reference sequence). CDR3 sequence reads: CSARGHRGRQETQYF. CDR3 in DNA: TGCAGTGCTAGGGGCCACAGGGGGCGCCAGGAGACCCAGTACTTC.

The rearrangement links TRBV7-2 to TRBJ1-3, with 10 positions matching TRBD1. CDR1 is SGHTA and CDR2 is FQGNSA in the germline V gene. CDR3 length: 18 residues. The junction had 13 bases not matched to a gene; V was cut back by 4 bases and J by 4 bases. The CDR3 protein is CASSSPTGGLFVGNTIYF. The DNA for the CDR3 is TGTGCCAGCAGCTCTCCGACAGGGGGCCTGTTCGTCGGAAACACCATATATTTT.

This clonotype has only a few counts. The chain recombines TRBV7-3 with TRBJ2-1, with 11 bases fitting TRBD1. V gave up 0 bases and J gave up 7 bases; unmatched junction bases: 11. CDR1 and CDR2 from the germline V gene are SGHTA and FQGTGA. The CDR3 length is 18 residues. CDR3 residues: CASSLTGGTGGPTNEQFF. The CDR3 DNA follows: TGTGCCAGCAGCTTAACTGGGGGGACAGGGGGACCTACAAATGAGCAGTTCTTC.

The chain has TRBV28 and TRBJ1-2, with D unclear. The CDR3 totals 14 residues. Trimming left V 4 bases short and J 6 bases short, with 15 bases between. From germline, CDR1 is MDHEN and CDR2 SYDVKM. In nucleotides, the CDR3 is TGTGCCAGCAGTTCCAGTTGGGAGGTTCATGGCTACACCTTC. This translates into CASSSSWEVHGYTF.

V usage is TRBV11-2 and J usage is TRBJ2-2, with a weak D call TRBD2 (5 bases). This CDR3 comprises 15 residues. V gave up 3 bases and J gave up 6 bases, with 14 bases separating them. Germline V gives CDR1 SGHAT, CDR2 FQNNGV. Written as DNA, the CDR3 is TGTGCCAGCAGCTTCCCTCCGAGGGATGCCGGGGAGCTGTTTTTT. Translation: CASSFPPRDAGELFF.

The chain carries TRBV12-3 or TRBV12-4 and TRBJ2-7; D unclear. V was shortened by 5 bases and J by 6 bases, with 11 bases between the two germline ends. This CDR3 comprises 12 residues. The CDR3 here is CASSPARAEQYF. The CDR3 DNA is TGTGCCAGCAGTCCCGCCCGCGCCGAGCAGTACTTC.

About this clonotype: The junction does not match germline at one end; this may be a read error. The DNA for the CDR3 is TGCAGTGCTGGGACCCACAATGAACAGTTCTTC. It encodes CSAGTHNEQFF. V usage is TRBV20-1 and J usage is TRBJ2-1, with D perhaps being TRBD1 or TRBD2 (5 bases each). Germline-derived CDR1 and CDR2 are DFQATT and SNEGSKA (reference sequence). CDR3 length equals 11 residues.